The rows below give T cell receptor beta chains drawn from one sample of a study of blood T cell repertoires in COVID-19. The table came from immunoSEQ multiplex PCR; TCRdb's copy has only in-frame clones and leaves some out. The profile shows about 260,000 clones, 85% of them singletons. Source material: peripheral blood. The source of these receptors is a human donor in a cohort sampled during active COVID-19. Each CDR3 is given without its conserved first and last residue. Some rows have no size entry. The others give once, few or many, or a class for an expanded clone.

V: TRBV18
size: NA
J: TRBJ2-7
CDR3: ASSRGQGVTYEQY

V: TRBV6-5
size: NA
J: TRBJ1-4
CDR3: ASSYGAGAGEKLF

V: TRBV4-1
size: NA
J: TRBJ1-5
CDR3: ASSVAGGNQPQH

V: TRBV9
size: NA
J: TRBJ1-1
CDR3: ASSPGQGFEAF

V: TRBV5-1
size: NA
J: TRBJ2-2
CDR3: ASSPGQGPRTGELF

V: TRBV7-2
size: NA
J: TRBJ2-1
CDR3: ASSTSSGFYNEQF

V: TRBV6-6
size: NA
J: TRBJ2-1
CDR3: ASSRPTSGSPFTYNEQF

V: TRBV5-1
size: few
J: TRBJ2-7
CDR3: ASSLGLPGQRSEQY

V: TRBV5-4
size: NA
J: TRBJ2-7
CDR3: ASSTGAGLSSYEQY

V: TRBV27
size: NA
J: TRBJ1-2
CDR3: ASSTTGGSYGYT

V: TRBV19
size: few
J: TRBJ2-2
CDR3: ASREGFRTGETGELF

V: TRBV15
size: NA
J: TRBJ2-3
CDR3: ATLGLADNTDTQY

V: TRBV30
size: NA
J: TRBJ2-2
CDR3: AWSVQGAGELF

V: TRBV5-4
size: NA
J: TRBJ2-3
CDR3: ASRRDPSLSTDTQY

V: TRBV6-2/TRBV6-3
size: many
J: TRBJ1-1
CDR3: ASSQGQQAF

V: TRBV19
size: NA
J: TRBJ1-1
CDR3: ASSIIGAGTEAF

V: TRBV6-5
size: NA
J: TRBJ2-7
CDR3: ASSWGQGAGEQY

V: TRBV2
size: NA
J: TRBJ1-5
CDR3: ASSEEGVRQPQH

V: TRBV18
size: NA
J: TRBJ2-5
CDR3: ASSPAGEFGTQY

V: TRBV5-1
size: NA
J: TRBJ1-3
CDR3: ASSLAGAKGNTIY

V: TRBV5-1
size: once
J: TRBJ2-7
CDR3: ASSLGIQGNEQY

V: TRBV27
size: NA
J: TRBJ2-2
CDR3: ASRSMGAVNTGELF

V: TRBV3-1/TRBV3-2
size: NA
J: TRBJ2-6
CDR3: ASSQEYRTSWGANVLT

V: TRBV5-1
size: NA
J: TRBJ2-2
CDR3: ASSLRGSANTGELF

V: TRBV28
size: NA
J: TRBJ2-3
CDR3: ASSLLADNTDTQY

V: TRBV5-1
size: NA
J: TRBJ2-3
CDR3: ASSPTTSTDTQY

V: TRBV28
size: NA
J: TRBJ1-2
CDR3: ASSHGQGYGYT

V: TRBV19
size: NA
J: TRBJ2-1
CDR3: ASSIPTGEESSYNEQF

V: TRBV18
size: NA
J: TRBJ2-3
CDR3: ASSPLAGFTDTQY

V: TRBV19
size: NA
J: TRBJ1-5
CDR3: ASSISGNQPQH

V: TRBV7-9
size: NA
J: TRBJ2-7
CDR3: ASSLSYEQY

V: TRBV9
size: NA
J: TRBJ2-3
CDR3: ASSVVLRAGTQY

V: TRBV6-6
size: NA
J: TRBJ2-1
CDR3: ASSYGRREQF

V: TRBV7-8
size: NA
J: TRBJ1-5
CDR3: ASSSGTGNQPQH

V: TRBV2
size: NA
J: TRBJ1-1
CDR3: ASRGSPEAF

V: TRBV18
size: NA
J: TRBJ2-1
CDR3: ASVRTTGTNIYNEQF

V: TRBV11-2
size: NA
J: TRBJ2-7
CDR3: ASSFLGYEQY

V: TRBV18
size: NA
J: TRBJ1-5
CDR3: ASSPKGGNQPQH

V: TRBV7-9
size: few
J: TRBJ2-3
CDR3: ASSIITDTQY

V: TRBV19
size: NA
J: TRBJ1-1
CDR3: ASTQGAAEAF

V: TRBV15
size: NA
J: TRBJ2-7
CDR3: ATSRDIPYEQY

V: TRBV27
size: NA
J: TRBJ2-7
CDR3: ASRGTSGKGAYEQY

V: TRBV18
size: NA
J: TRBJ1-3
CDR3: ASSRQISGNTIY

V: TRBV7-9
size: medium-sized
J: TRBJ2-7
CDR3: ASSHRDRNYEQY

V: TRBV6-1
size: NA
J: TRBJ2-7
CDR3: ASSEGQGPFSHEQY

V: TRBV6-2/TRBV6-3
size: NA
J: TRBJ1-2
CDR3: ASSNGRDRGGYT

V: TRBV5-4
size: few
J: TRBJ2-7
CDR3: ASSLDGGGTYEQY

V: TRBV4-2
size: once
J: TRBJ2-1
CDR3: ASSQDLAGSYNEQF